This T cell receptor (beta chain) was sequenced for a study of T-cell reconstitution after alpha-beta-depleted transplantation in children. General observations from the study: There were reportedly several hundred expanded graft clones from which alpha-beta T cells came about two months after transplant. Hyperexpanded clones declined; after one year, newly produced T cells mostly supplied diversity. TCRbeta diversity was high at day 60 in some patients (a result of surviving recipient T cells and thymic progenitors).

This clonotype was counted at least ten times. Its antigen remains unknown. Unique molecular identifiers were used in preparing the TCRbeta library. TCRdb passed the PCR reads through MiXCR, listing each CDR3 protein once. Of over 450,000 distinct CDR3 sequences listed, about 10% are singletons. This CDR3 is 14 amino acids long. Germline CDR1 reads DFQATT; CDR2 reads SNEGSKA (reference sequence). The J segment lost 4 bases and the V segment lost 6 bases, leaving 3 bases of the junction unmatched. The specimen was PBMCs, collected before TCRalphabeta/CD19-depleted stem cell transplant. This TCR derives from a child younger than 10 with inherited bone marrow failure, due to receive a stem cell transplant. The genes are TRBV20-1 and TRBJ2-1, with 13 bases aligning to TRBD2. The CDR3 bases are TGCAGTGCGACTAGCGGGGGGCCTTACAATGAGCAGTTCTTC. It translates to CSATSGGPYNEQFF.